This TCR beta chain is from a study of regulatory T cells in long-lasting Graves disease. Background on the study: Graves' patients who were just diagnosed had used antithyroid drugs for under 3 months.

Time point: newly diagnosed GD, antithyroid drugs for less than 3 months. Preparation of the TCR library used RNA extracted from PBMCs. The diagnosis of Graves' disease used American Thyroid Association guidelines. This CDR3 is 15 amino acids long. The V and J ends lost 5 bases and 3 bases, in that order; junction bases with no gene match: 4. From germline, CDR1 is SGHAT and CDR2 FQNNGV. A word on this clonotype: Its antigen remains unknown.

Investigators prepared the TCR beta libraries by applying iRepertoire HTBI primers and Arm-PCR of CDR3 regions. TCRdb independently ran MiXCR on the multiplex PCR reads; one entry per CDR3 protein. The table includes 300,000 to 400,000 distinct CDR3 sequences, about 14% detected once. General study points: Investigators studied peripheral blood only, not thyroid tissue. Repertoires from persistent disease leaned toward TRBV28, TRBJ1-2 and TRBJ2-5.

The sequence derives from a female donor with Graves disease. The sample here was peripheral blood mononuclear cells (PBMCs), taken at new diagnosis, from a patient treated with antithyroid drugs. V usage is TRBV11-2 and J usage is TRBJ2-1; 10 positions match TRBD2. The CDR3 DNA follows: TGTGCCAGCAGCGGTGGGACTAGCGACTACAATGAGCAGTTCTTC. Protein sequence: CASSGGTSDYNEQFF.